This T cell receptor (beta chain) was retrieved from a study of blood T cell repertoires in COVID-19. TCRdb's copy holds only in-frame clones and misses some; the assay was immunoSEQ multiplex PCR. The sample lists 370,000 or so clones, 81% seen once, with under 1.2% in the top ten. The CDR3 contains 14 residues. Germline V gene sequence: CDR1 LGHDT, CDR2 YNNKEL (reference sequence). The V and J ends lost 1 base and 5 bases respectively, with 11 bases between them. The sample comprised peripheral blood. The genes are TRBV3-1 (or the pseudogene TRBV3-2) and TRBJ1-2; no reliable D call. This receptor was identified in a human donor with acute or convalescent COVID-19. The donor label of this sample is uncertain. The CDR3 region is CASSQGTDRYGYTF. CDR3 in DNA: TGTGCCAGCAGCCAAGGAACAGATAGATATGGCTACACCTTC.